This record looks at one T cell receptor beta chain sequence and its context. The antigen is unknown. The sample comes from a study of graft-versus-host responses after intestinal transplantation. General study results and limits: Individuals who had graft-donor T cell macrochimerism had allografts that showed high graft-versus-host to host-versus-graft clonal ratios.

This CDR3 region has 14 residues. Trimming stripped 4 bases from V and 1 base from J, with 11 bases between. Germline V lookup: CDR1 LNHDA, CDR2 SQIVND (reference sequence). Sequencing was performed with immunoSEQ multiplex PCR; in TCRdb, only in-frame clones are kept and a portion is missing. The table has about 150,000 clones, 80% to 95% seen once. This TCR was sampled from a human donor who received an intestinal transplant. The specimen comprised unstimulated CD4+ T cells sorted from spleen or lymph node cells, sampled before intestinal transplant. This rearrangement joins TRBV19 to TRBJ2-7; D tentatively fits TRBD1 or TRBD2 (5 bases each). CDR3 in amino acids: CASSTGPRSYEQYF. CDR3 bases: TGTGCCAGTAGTACGGGACCGCGTTCCTACGAGCAGTACTTC.